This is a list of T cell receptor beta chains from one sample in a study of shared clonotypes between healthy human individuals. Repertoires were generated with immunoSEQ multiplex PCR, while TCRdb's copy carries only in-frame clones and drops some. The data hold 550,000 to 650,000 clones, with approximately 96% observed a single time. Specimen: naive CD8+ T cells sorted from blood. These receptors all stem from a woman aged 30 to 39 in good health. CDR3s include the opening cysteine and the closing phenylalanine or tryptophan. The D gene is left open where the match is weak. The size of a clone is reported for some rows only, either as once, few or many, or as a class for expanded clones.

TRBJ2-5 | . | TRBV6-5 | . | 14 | CASSYLGGAETQYF | TGTGCCAGCAGTTACCTCGGGGGCGCCGAGACCCAGTACTTC
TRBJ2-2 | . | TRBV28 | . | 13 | CASSLRVLGELFF | TGTGCCAGCAGTTTAAGGGTGCTCGGGGAGCTGTTTTTT
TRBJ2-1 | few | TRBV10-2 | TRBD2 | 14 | CASSPSGRYDEQFF | TGCGCCAGCAGTCCTAGCGGCCGTTACGATGAGCAGTTCTTC
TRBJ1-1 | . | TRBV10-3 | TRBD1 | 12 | CAISTGVAEAFF | TGTGCCATCAGTACAGGGGTCGCTGAAGCTTTCTTT
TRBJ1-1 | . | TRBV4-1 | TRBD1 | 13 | CASSQGRGTEAFF | TGCGCCAGCAGCCAAGGCAGGGGGACTGAAGCTTTCTTT
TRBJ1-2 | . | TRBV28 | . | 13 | CASSLSGVYGYTF | TGTGCCAGCAGTTTATCGGGGGTCTATGGCTACACCTTC
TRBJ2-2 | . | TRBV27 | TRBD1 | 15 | CASSDGTVNTGELFF | TGTGCCAGCAGTGACGGGACAGTGAACACCGGGGAGCTGTTTTTT
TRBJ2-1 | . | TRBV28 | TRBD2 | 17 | CASSNRRGLAGYNEQFF | TGTGCCAGCAGCAACCGACGGGGACTAGCAGGTTACAATGAGCAGTTCTTC
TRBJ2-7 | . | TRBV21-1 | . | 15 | CASSKGSGRNYEQYF | TGTGCCAGCAGCAAAGGTAGCGGGAGGAACTACGAGCAGTACTTC
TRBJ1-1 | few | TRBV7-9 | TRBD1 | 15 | CASSLGAGTGTEAFF | TGTGCCAGCAGCTTAGGGGCGGGGACAGGGACTGAAGCTTTCTTT
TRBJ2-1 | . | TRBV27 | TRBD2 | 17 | CASIKGTSGSSYNEQFF | TGTGCCAGCATCAAAGGGACTAGCGGGAGCTCCTACAATGAGCAGTTCTTC
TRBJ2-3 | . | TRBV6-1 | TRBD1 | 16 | CASSEDRWQGADTQYF | TGTGCCAGCAGTGAGGACCGGTGGCAGGGGGCAGATACGCAGTATTTT
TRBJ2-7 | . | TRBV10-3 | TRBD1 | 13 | CAILSTGLDEQYF | TGTGCCATCCTATCGACAGGGTTGGACGAGCAGTACTTC
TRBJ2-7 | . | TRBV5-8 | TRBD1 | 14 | CASNGTGNSYEQYF | TGTGCCAGCAACGGGACAGGGAACTCCTACGAGCAGTACTTC
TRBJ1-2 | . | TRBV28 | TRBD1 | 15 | CASSFPRGRGYGYTF | TGTGCCAGCAGTTTCCCCAGGGGGCGCGGCTATGGCTACACCTTC
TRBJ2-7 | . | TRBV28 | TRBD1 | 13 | CASRSTGAYEQYF | TGTGCCAGCAGGTCGACAGGGGCCTACGAGCAGTACTTC
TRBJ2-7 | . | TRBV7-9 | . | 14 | CASSLVSGTHEQYF | TGTGCCAGCAGCTTAGTGTCAGGGACCCACGAGCAGTACTTC
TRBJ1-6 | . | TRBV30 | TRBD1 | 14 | CAWSSGQGGSPLHF | TGTGCCTGGAGTTCGGGACAGGGAGGTTCACCCCTCCACTTT
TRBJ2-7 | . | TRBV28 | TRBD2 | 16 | CASSLGVAGGFYEQYF | TGTGCCAGCAGTCTAGGAGTAGCGGGAGGCTTTTACGAGCAGTACTTC
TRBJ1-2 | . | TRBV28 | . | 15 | CASSAGPSYDYGYTF | TGTGCCAGCAGTGCCGGGCCATCGTACGACTATGGCTACACCTTC
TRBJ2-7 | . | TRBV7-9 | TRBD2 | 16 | CASSPISGLAGYEQYF | TGTGCCAGCAGCCCCATCTCGGGACTAGCGGGATACGAGCAGTACTTC
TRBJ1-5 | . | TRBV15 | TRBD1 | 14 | CATSGQGLGQPQHF | TGTGCCACCAGCGGACAGGGACTGGGTCAGCCCCAGCATTTT
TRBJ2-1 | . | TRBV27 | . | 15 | CASSLRTVYYNEQFF | TGTGCCAGCAGTTTAAGGACGGTCTACTACAATGAGCAGTTCTTC
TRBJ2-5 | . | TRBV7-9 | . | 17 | CASSIGGHRGPPWTQYF | TGTGCCAGCAGCATAGGGGGGCACAGGGGCCCCCCTTGGACCCAGTACTTC
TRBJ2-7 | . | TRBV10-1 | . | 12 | CASGTDSYEQYF | TGCGCCAGCGGGACGGACTCCTACGAGCAGTACTTC
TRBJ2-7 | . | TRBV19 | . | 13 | CASSIGLNYEQYF | TGTGCCAGTAGTATCGGACTCAACTACGAGCAGTACTTC
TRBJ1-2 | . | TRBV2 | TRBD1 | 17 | CASSEGQGAPPNYGYTF | TGTGCCAGCAGTGAAGGACAGGGGGCACCTCCTAACTATGGCTACACCTTC
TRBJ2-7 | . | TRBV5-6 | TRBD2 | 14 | CASSTSGRINEQYF | TGTGCCAGCAGCACTAGCGGGAGGATCAACGAGCAGTACTTC
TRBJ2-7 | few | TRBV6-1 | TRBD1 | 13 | CATGPGGSYEQYF | TGTGCCACCGGGCCAGGGGGCTCCTACGAGCAGTACTTC
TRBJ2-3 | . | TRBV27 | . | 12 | CASTLIADTQYF | TGTGCCAGCACCTTAATCGCAGATACGCAGTATTTT
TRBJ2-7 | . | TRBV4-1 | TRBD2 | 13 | CASSQGLAYEQYF | TGCGCCAGCAGCCAGGGACTAGCCTACGAGCAGTACTTC